This passage covers 23 T cell receptor beta chains from one sample sequenced in a study of blood T cell repertoires in COVID-19. TCRdb's copy holds only in-frame clones and misses some; the assay was immunoSEQ multiplex PCR. The sample holds about 320,000 clones; 85% are singletons and the top ten take 1.9%. The sample consisted of PBMCs or T cells enriched from blood (not recorded which). These receptors all come from a woman aged 25 to 39 who had been exposed to COVID-19.

The gene calls are TRBV2 and TRBJ2-1, with D perhaps TRBD1 (7 bases). Between the trimmed V and J ends, which lost 6 bases and 9 bases, there was a span of 15 bases. Germline V CDR1 and CDR2: SNHLY, FYNNEI. The CDR3 loop spans 13 amino acids. CDR3 in amino acids: CASRIQGGGEQFF. The CDR3 DNA reads as TGTGCCAGCAGGATTCAGGGGGGAGGTGAGCAGTTCTTC.

The chain uses TRBV3-1 (or the pseudogene TRBV3-2) and TRBJ1-1, with D possibly TRBD1 on 5 matching bases. Trimming shortened V by 0 bases and J by 6 bases, and 8 bases separated the two germline ends. In germline, CDR1 is LGHDT, CDR2 YNNKEL (reference sequence). The CDR3 is 13 amino acids. For the CDR3, the DNA is TGTGCCAGCAGCCAAGAGTCCAGGGCTGAAGCTTTCTTT. It is translated as CASSQESRAEAFF.

V gene TRBV30 combines with J gene TRBJ1-6, with a weak D call TRBD1 (6 bases). CDR1 GTSNPN and CDR2 SVGIG come from the germline V gene (reference sequence). V was shortened by 0 bases and J by 7 bases, with 10 bases between the two germline ends. The CDR3 covers 14 residues. The CDR3 DNA reads TGTGCCTGGAGTGTACGCGGGGGCAATTCACCCCTCCACTTT. Translating gives CAWSVRGGNSPLHF.

The V and J genes are TRBV27 and TRBJ2-7, with 9 bases lining up with TRBD2. The CDR3 is 16 residues long. Germline V CDR1 and CDR2: MNHEY, SMNVEV (reference sequence). Germline trimming cut 6 bases from V and 7 bases from J; bases unmatched to any gene: 16. The CDR3 region is CASRLREYSGSGEQYF. The CDR3, as DNA: TGTGCCAGCAGACTAAGAGAGTATAGCGGGAGTGGAGAGCAGTACTTC.

In its sample, this clone was seen once. This chain connects TRBV24-1 to TRBJ1-1; 10 nucleotides agree with TRBD1. The V and J ends lost 3 bases and 9 bases, in that order; junction bases with no gene match: 6. Germline-derived CDR1 and CDR2 are KGHDR and SFDVKD. The CDR3 covers 14 residues. CDR3 coding DNA: TGTGCCACCAGTGATCCTGACAGGGGGCAAAAAGCTTTCTTT. It is translated as CATSDPDRGQKAFF.

The CDR3 loop reads CASSSPGLAGVETQYF. The CDR3 DNA reads TGTGCCAGCAGTTCTCCGGGACTAGCGGGAGTGGAGACCCAGTACTTC. The V gene is TRBV28, the J gene TRBJ2-5, with 14 bases that match TRBD2. V trimming: 4 bases; J trimming: 5 bases; junction bases outside the gene matches: 6. The germline CDR1 and CDR2 sequences are MDHEN and SYDVKM. The CDR3 is made up of 16 amino acids.

The J gene is TRBJ2-2, the V gene TRBV7-6; D may be TRBD1 (5 bases). Germline V gene lookup returns CDR1 SGHVS and CDR2 FNYEAQ. V was clipped by 1 base and J by 4 bases, with 16 bases between them. The CDR3 totals 17 residues. The CDR3 DNA reads TGTGCCAGCAGCTTAGGAAGACAGCCTGAGGTCACCGGGGAGCTGTTTTTT. This gives the protein CASSLGRQPEVTGELFF.

This clone has a single count. The chain combines TRBV7-2 with TRBJ2-1, with no clear D. CDR1 and CDR2 (germline): SGHTA, FQGNSA. Trimming took 3 bases from V and 4 from J, leaving 7 bases between them. The length of the CDR3 is 13 residues. CDR3 protein: CASSFSGYNEQFF. The CDR3, as DNA: TGTGCCAGCAGCTTCTCCGGGTACAATGAGCAGTTCTTC.

V gene TRBV6-5 combines with J gene TRBJ2-5, with 7 bases identical to TRBD1. The CDR3 runs 16 residues. The V and J ends lost 2 bases and 5 bases, in that order; junction bases with no gene match: 11. Germline CDR1 reads MNHEY; CDR2 reads SVGAGI. CDR3 nucleotides: TGTGCCAGCAGTTACGGCTCACAGGGGTTTCACGAGACCCAGTACTTC. It yields the protein CASSYGSQGFHETQYF.

J is TRBJ1-6 and V is TRBV15; 7 bases agree with TRBD1. The CDR3 spans 12 residues. With 4 bases clipped from V and 17 bases from J, the junction kept 8 bases outside the gene matches. Germline CDR1 reads LNHNV; CDR2 reads YYDKDF (reference sequence). The DNA of the CDR3 is TGTGCCACCAGCAATTGGACAGGTCTTTTCCACTTT. This codes for CATSNWTGLFHF.

The rearrangement joins TRBV28 to TRBJ2-7; D is perhaps TRBD1 (5 bases). Trimming left V 2 bases short and J 3 bases short, with 11 bases between. This CDR3 comprises 14 residues. Germline V gives CDR1 MDHEN, CDR2 SYDVKM. CDR3 loop: CASSLVGQSYEQYF. In DNA, the CDR3 is TGTGCCAGCAGTTTAGTCGGACAAAGCTACGAGCAGTACTTC.

The rearrangement uses TRBV7-9 and TRBJ2-7; possible D gene TRBD2, 6 bases. Germline assignment: CDR1 SEHNR and CDR2 FQNEAQ (reference sequence). The CDR3 is 15 residues long. The germline V and J ends were trimmed by 5 bases and 3 bases, with 17 bases remaining between them. The CDR3 protein is CASSPLRGILYEQYF. Here the CDR3 DNA reads TGTGCCAGCAGCCCGCTCCGGGGGATACTCTACGAGCAGTACTTC.

The rearrangement links TRBV2 to TRBJ1-2; possible D gene TRBD1, 5 bases. Germline CDR1 reads SNHLY; CDR2 reads FYNNEI. The CDR3 is 13 amino acids. The V gene lost 5 bases and the J gene lost 8 bases, with 15 bases spanning the gap. CDR3 residues: CASSSTGQVGYTF. The CDR3 nucleotides read TGTGCCAGCAGTTCTACAGGACAAGTGGGCTACACCTTC. Full variable domain (remainder filled in from reference TRBV2 and TRBJ1-2): EPEVTQTPSHQVTQMGQEVILRCVPISNHLYFYWYRQILGQKVEFLVSFYNNEISEKSEIFDDQFSVERPDGSNFTLKIRSTKLEDSAMYFCASSSTGQVGYTFGSGTRLTVV.

The chain carries TRBV28 and TRBJ1-2; a weak D match, TRBD1 (5 bases). The V gene's germline CDR1 is MDHEN and CDR2 SYDVKM. There are 15 residues in the CDR3. V lost 6 bases to trimming and J lost 4 bases, with 18 bases between them. CDR3: CASSTYDSIFYGYTF. CDR3 DNA sequence: TGTGCCAGCAGCACATACGACAGCATCTTCTATGGCTACACCTTC.

J is TRBJ1-3 and V is TRBV28; D gene ambiguous. The germline V gene encodes CDR1 MDHEN and CDR2 SYDVKM. The CDR3 consists of 13 residues. V gave up 3 bases and J gave up 0 bases, with 3 bases separating them. CDR3 sequence reads: CASSFNSGNTIYF. As DNA, the CDR3 is TGTGCCAGCAGTTTTAACTCTGGAAACACCATATATTTT.

CDR3 loop: CASSVRTEAFF. CDR3 DNA sequence: TGTGCCAGCAGTGTGAGGACTGAAGCTTTCTTT. This rearrangement joins TRBV6-2 or TRBV6-3 to TRBJ1-1, with D unresolved. Germline CDR1 MNHEY, CDR2 SVGEGT. The CDR3 is made up of 11 amino acids. V lost 5 bases and J 5 bases, leaving 6 bases between the germline ends.

This chain links TRBV6-5 with TRBJ1-5, with D unresolved. CDR1 MNHEY and CDR2 SVGAGI come from the germline V gene. The CDR3 sequence is 14 residues long. The V gene lost 4 bases and the J gene lost 4 bases, with 11 bases spanning the gap. DNA of the CDR3: TGTGCCAGCAGTTTCGTACAGACGAATCAGCCCCAGCATTTT. This codes for CASSFVQTNQPQHF.

This chain uses TRBV18 with TRBJ1-5; 7 positions agree with TRBD1. Germline V CDR1 and CDR2: KGHSH, LQKENI. The CDR3 is 16 residues long. V lost 3 bases to trimming and J lost 0 bases; unmatched junction nucleotides: 5. CDR3 nucleotides: TGTGCCAGCTCACCCACAGGGGACAATAGCAATCAGCCCCAGCATTTT. Residues: CASSPTGDNSNQPQHF.

This chain uses TRBV5-6 with TRBJ2-7; the D is unclear. The V gene's germline CDR1 is SGHDT and CDR2 YYEEEE. V was pared by 0 bases and J by 4 bases, with 17 bases between. The CDR3 is made up of 16 amino acids. CDR3 in DNA: TGTGCCAGCAGCTTGGCCTGGGCAGGCCTCCAGTACGAGCAGTACTTC. Protein: CASSLAWAGLQYEQYF.

This clone was counted many times. The same CDR3 arises from other DNA sequences in this sample as well. V usage is TRBV15 and J usage is TRBJ2-1; 7 bases line up with TRBD2. The germline CDR1 and CDR2 sequences are LNHNV and YYDKDF (reference sequence). The CDR3 sequence is 16 residues long. J gave up 6 bases and V 0 bases, and 8 bases lay outside the gene matches. The CDR3 region has the DNA TGTGCCACCAGCAGAGATCGGACGGGGGGACTCAATGAGCAGTTCTTC. This translates into CATSRDRTGGLNEQFF.

Only one count was recorded for this clone. The rearrangement joins TRBV2 to TRBJ1-5; D possibly corresponds to TRBD1 (6 bases). Looked up from germline, CDR1 is SNHLY and CDR2 is FYNNEI. The CDR3 runs 13 residues. Trimming removed 5 bases from V and 5 bases from J, with 10 bases in between. The chain's CDR3 is CASSQGSDQPQHF. The CDR3, as DNA: TGTGCCAGCAGTCAGGGGAGCGATCAGCCCCAGCATTTT. Complete variable domain (other parts from reference TRBV2 and TRBJ1-5): EPEVTQTPSHQVTQMGQEVILRCVPISNHLYFYWYRQILGQKVEFLVSFYNNEISEKSEIFDDQFSVERPDGSNFTLKIRSTKLEDSAMYFCASSQGSDQPQHFGDGTRLSIL.

The J gene is TRBJ2-1, the V gene TRBV21-1; the DNA was not compared with TRBD1, the D call given in the table. TRBV21-1 is a pseudogene locus. CDR3 length: 19 residues. CDR3 loop: CASSKMRGETGLVYNEQFF. The CDR3 DNA follows: TGTGCCAGCAGCAAAATGAGAGGGGAAACAGGGTTAGTTTACAATGAGCAGTTCTTC.

This sequence joins TRBV7-9 and TRBJ2-4; D call uncertain. Germline CDR1 SEHNR, CDR2 FQNEAQ (reference sequence). The CDR3 has 13 residues. The V end lost 4 bases, the J end lost 0 bases, and 4 bases lay between the germline ends. The CDR3 bases are TGTGCCAGCAGCTCTATAGCCAAAAACATTCAGTACTTC. Protein product: CASSSIAKNIQYF.